This T cell receptor (beta chain) was retrieved from a study of CD8+ T cells in alopecia areata. RNA, once extracted, was reverse transcribed into cDNA for use as the sequencing template. TCRdb keeps only in-frame clones here, not all; method: immunoSEQ multiplex PCR. The sample includes hundreds of thousands of clones, under 40% of them seen just once. Study-wide points: Across lesional scalp, and particularly alopecia totalis/universalis, clonality surpassed that of normal scalp.

Remarks on this clone: Its matching antigen is unknown.

The CDR3 has 14 residues. V dropped 0 bases and J dropped 8; count of bases not matched to a gene: 7. Germline V gene sequence: CDR1 GTSNPN, CDR2 SVGIG (reference sequence). Treatment indicated: oral pan-JAK inhibitor, 5-10 mg twice daily. Collected material from alopecia areata patients comprised lesional scalp punch biopsies and peripheral blood. The gene calls are TRBV30 and TRBJ2-1, with TRBD2 identical over 7 bases. The sequence derives from a human donor with alopecia areata. This sample comprised CD4+ T cells sorted from blood, obtained between weeks 30 and 35, from a patient treated with tofacitinib. In nucleotides, the CDR3 is TGTGCCTGGAGTGTAGGGAGCGGGGTAGATGAGCAGTTCTTC. Its translation: CAWSVGSGVDEQFF.